Below, one T cell receptor beta chain is given with its context. Antigen: not known. Sequencing of cultured CD4+ T cell DNA used the Oncomine TCR Beta short-read assay. TCRdb re-called the PCR reads through MiXCR, storing one row per CDR3 protein. This repertoire shows some 5,500 distinct CDR3 sequences, 30% to 35% found once; its top ten account for 26%. The sample belongs to a study of vaccination and CD4 T cells after COVID-19. For the study at large: The convalescents included six males and four females, and among them two were Hispanic while seven were Caucasian.

Treatment meaning: approximately 9-day PBMC culture with coronavirus spike peptide pools or control peptides (ViraFEST assay). It was before the COVID-19 pandemic (2011-2018) that the unexposed donor's CD4+ T cells were collected. The culture of 2 million or so PBMCs per well included roughly 10 IU/ml IL-2 and 9.5 to 10 ug/ml peptide pools. Negative selection yielded CD4+ T cells from day-10 cultures. It was SARS-CoV-2 S/N and four cold-coronavirus spikes that probed unexposed-donor CD4+ T cells, cells permitting. Germline-derived CDR1 and CDR2 are MNHEY and SVGAGI. V gave up 0 bases and J gave up 6 bases; unmatched junction bases: 8. This CDR3 is 16 amino acids long.

The sequence was obtained from a human donor in good health. Material for sequencing was CD4+ T cells from blood, cultured in vitro. The chain uses TRBV6-5 and TRBJ1-2, with TRBD1 matching over 9 bases. Written as DNA, the CDR3 is TGTGCCAGCAGTTACTCCCCGGGGACAGGGAGGAATGGCTACACCTTC. Amino acids: CASSYSPGTGRNGYTF.